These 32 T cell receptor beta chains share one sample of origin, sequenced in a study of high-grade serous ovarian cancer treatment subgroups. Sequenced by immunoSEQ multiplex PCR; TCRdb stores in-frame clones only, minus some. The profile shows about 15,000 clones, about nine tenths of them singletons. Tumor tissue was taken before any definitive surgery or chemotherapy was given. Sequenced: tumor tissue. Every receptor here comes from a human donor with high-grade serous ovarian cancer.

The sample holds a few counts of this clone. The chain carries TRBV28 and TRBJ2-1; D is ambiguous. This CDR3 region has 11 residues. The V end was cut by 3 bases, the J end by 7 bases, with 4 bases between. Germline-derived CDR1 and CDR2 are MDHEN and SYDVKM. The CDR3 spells CASSLVNEQFF. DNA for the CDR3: TGTGCCAGCAGTTTGGTAAATGAGCAGTTCTTC. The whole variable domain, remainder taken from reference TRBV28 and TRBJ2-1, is DVKVTQSSRYLVKRTGEKVFLECVQDMDHENMFWYRQDPGLGLRLIYFSYDVKMKEKGDIPEGYSVSREKKERFSLILESASTNQTSMYLCASSLVNEQFFGPGTRLTVL.

The CDR3 coding sequence is TGTGCCAGTAGTGGACAGGGGAGAGAGACCCAGTACTTC. This encodes CASSGQGRETQYF. The chain has TRBV19 and TRBJ2-5; 9 bases agree with TRBD1. V dropped 5 bases and J dropped 4; count of bases not matched to a gene: 2. The CDR3 runs to 13 residues. From germline, CDR1 is LNHDA and CDR2 SQIVND (reference sequence).

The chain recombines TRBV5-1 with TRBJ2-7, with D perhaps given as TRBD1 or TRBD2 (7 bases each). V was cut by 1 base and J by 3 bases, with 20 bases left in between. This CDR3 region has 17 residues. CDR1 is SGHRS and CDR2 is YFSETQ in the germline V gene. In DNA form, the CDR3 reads TGCGCCAGCAGCTTGAGGGCCCCCAGGGGGGGGGTCTACGAGCAGTACTTC. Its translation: CASSLRAPRGGVYEQYF.

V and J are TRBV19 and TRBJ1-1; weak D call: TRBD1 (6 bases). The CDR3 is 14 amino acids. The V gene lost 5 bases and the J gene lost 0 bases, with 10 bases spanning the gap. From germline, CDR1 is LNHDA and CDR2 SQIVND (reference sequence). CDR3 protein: CASSQGYVNTEAFF. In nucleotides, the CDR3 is TGTGCCAGTAGTCAGGGGTATGTGAACACTGAAGCTTTCTTT. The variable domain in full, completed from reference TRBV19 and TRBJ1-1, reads DGGITQSPKYLFRKEGQNVTLSCEQNLNHDAMYWYRQDPGQGLRLIYYSQIVNDFQKGDIAEGYSVSREKKESFPLTVTSAQKNPTAFYLCASSQGYVNTEAFFGQGTRLTVV.

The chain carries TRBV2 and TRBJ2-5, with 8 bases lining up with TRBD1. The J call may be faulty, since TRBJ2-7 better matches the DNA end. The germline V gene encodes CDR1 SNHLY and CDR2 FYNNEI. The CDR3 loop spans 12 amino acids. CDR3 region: CASGTGFYEQYF. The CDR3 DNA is TGTGCCAGCGGGACAGGATTCTACGAGCAGTACTTC.

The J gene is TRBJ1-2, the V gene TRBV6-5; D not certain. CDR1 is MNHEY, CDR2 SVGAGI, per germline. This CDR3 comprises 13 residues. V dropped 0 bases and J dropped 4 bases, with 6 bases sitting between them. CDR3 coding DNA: TGTGCCAGCAGTTACTCGTACGGCTATGGCTACACCTTC. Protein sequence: CASSYSYGYGYTF.

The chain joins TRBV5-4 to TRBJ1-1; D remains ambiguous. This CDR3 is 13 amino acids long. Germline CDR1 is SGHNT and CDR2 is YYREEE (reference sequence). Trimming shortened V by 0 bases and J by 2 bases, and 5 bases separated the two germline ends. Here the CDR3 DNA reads TGTGCCAGCAGCTTGGGTGACAACACTGAAGCTTTCTTT. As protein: CASSLGDNTEAFF.

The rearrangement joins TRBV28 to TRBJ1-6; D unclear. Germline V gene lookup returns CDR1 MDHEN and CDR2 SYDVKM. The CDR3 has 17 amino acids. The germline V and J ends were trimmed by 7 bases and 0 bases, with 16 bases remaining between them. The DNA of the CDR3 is TGTGCCAGCACCCTCCCTGGAGGTTCCTCCTATAATTCACCCCTCCACTTT. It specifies CASTLPGGSSYNSPLHF.

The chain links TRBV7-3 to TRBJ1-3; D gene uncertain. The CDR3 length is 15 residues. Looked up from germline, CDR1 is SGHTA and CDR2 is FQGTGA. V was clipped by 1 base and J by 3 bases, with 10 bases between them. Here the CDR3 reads CASSLSGGFGNTIYF. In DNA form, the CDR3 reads TGTGCCAGCAGCTTAAGCGGAGGGTTTGGAAACACCATATATTTT.

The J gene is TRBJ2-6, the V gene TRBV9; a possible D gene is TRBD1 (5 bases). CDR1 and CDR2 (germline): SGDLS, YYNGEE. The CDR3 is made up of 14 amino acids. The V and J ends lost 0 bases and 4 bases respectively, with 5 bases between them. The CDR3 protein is CASSVAGGANVLTF. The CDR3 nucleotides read TGTGCCAGCAGCGTAGCAGGGGGGGCCAACGTCCTGACTTTC.

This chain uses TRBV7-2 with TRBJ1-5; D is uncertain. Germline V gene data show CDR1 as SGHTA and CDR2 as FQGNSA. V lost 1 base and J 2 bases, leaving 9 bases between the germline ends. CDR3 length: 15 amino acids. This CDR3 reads CASSLGVSRNQPQHF. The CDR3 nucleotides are TGTGCCAGCAGCTTAGGAGTCAGCCGCAATCAGCCCCAGCATTTT.

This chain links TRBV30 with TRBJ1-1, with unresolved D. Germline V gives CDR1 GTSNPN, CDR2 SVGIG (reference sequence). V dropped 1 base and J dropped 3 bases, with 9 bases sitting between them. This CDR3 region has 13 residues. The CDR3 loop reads CAWSERRDTEAFF. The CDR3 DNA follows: TGTGCCTGGAGTGAGAGGAGGGACACTGAAGCTTTCTTT.

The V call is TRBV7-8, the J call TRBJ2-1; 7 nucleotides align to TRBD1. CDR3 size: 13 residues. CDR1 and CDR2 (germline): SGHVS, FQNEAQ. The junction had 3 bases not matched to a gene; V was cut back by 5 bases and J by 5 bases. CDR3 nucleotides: TGTGCCAGCAGCATAACAGGGGACAATGAGCAGTTCTTC. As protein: CASSITGDNEQFF.

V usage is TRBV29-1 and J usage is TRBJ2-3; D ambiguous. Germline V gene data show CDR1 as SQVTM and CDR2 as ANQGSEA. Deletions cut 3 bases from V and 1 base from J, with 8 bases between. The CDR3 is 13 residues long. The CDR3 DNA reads TGCAGCGTTGATATTCGGGGCACAGATACGCAGTATTTT. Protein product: CSVDIRGTDTQYF.

The CDR3 nucleotides read TGTGCCTCACCCAACAGGGGCTTCAACACCGGGGAGCTGTTTTTT. This translates into CASPNRGFNTGELFF. This chain uses TRBV30 with TRBJ2-2, with TRBD1 matching over 7 bases. CDR3 size: 15 residues. Germline CDR1 reads GTSNPN; CDR2 reads SVGIG (reference sequence). The trim removed 7 bases at V and 2 bases at J, leaving 10 bases unmatched.

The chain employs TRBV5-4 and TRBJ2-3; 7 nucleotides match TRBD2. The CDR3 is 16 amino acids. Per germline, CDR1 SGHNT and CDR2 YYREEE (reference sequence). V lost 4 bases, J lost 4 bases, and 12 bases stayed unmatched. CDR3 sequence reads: CASSTAGLVVADTQYF. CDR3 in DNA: TGTGCCAGCAGCACCGCCGGACTAGTCGTAGCAGATACGCAGTATTTT. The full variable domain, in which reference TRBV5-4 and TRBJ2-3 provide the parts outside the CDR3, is ETGVTQSPTHLIKTRGQQVTLRCSSQSGHNTVSWYQQALGQGPQFIFQYYREEENGRGNFPPRFSGLQFPNYSSELNVNALELDDSALYLCASSTAGLVVADTQYFGPGTRLTVL.

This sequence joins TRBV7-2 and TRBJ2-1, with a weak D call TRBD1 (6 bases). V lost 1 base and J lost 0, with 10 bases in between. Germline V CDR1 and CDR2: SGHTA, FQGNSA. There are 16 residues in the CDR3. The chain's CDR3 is CASSLEGQFSYNEQFF. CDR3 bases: TGTGCCAGCAGCTTAGAAGGACAGTTCTCCTACAATGAGCAGTTCTTC.

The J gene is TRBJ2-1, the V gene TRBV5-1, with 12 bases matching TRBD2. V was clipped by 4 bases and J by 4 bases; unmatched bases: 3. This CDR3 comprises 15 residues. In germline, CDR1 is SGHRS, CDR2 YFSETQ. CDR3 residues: CASSPSGGDYNEQFF. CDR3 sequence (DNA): TGCGCCAGCAGCCCTAGCGGGGGGGATTACAATGAGCAGTTCTTC. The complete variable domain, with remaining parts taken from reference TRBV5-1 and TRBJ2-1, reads KAGVTQTPRYLIKTRGQQVTLSCSPISGHRSVSWYQQTPGQGLQFLFEYFSETQRNKGNFPGRFSGRQFSNSRSEMNVSTLELGDSALYLCASSPSGGDYNEQFFGPGTRLTVL.

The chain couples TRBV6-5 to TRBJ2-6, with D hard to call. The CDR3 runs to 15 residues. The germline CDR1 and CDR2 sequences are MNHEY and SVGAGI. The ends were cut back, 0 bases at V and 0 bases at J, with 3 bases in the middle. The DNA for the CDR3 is TGTGCCAGCAGTTACTCTTACTCTGGGGCCAACGTCCTGACTTTC. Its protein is CASSYSYSGANVLTF.

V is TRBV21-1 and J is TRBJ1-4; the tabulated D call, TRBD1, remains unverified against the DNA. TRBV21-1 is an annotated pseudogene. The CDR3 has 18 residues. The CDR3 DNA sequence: TGTGCCAGCAGCCCCCCGTTGAAAAGGGGACAGGGTGGGGAAAAACTGTTTTTT. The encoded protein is CASSPPLKRGQGGEKLFF.

CDR3 in amino acids: CASSFGSHYGYTF. CDR3 nucleotides: TGTGCCAGCAGTTTCGGCAGCCACTATGGCTACACCTTC. This chain links TRBV28 with TRBJ1-2; D not certain. The germline gives CDR1 MDHEN, CDR2 SYDVKM. The CDR3 totals 13 residues. V gave up 3 bases and J gave up 3 bases, with 8 bases separating them.

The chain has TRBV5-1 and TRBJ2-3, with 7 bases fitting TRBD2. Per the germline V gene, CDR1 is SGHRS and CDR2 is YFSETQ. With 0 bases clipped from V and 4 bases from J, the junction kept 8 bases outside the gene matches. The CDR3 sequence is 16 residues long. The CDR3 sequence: CASSLVRSGESDTQYF. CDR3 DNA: TGCGCCAGCAGCTTGGTCCGGAGCGGGGAGTCAGATACGCAGTATTTT.

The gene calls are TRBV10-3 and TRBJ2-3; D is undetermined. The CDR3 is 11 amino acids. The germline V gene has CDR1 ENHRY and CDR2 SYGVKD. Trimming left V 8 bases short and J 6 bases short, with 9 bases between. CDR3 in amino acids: CAIGLLDTQYF. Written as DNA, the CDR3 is TGTGCCATCGGCCTCTTGGATACGCAGTATTTT.

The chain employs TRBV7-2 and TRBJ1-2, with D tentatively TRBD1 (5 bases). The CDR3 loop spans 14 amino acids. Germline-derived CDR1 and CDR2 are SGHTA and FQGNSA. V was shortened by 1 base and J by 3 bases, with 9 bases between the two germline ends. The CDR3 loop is CASSLEGRDYGYTF. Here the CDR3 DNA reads TGTGCCAGCAGCTTAGAGGGCAGGGACTATGGCTACACCTTC. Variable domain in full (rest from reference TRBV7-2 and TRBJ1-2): GAGVSQSPSNKVTEKGKDVELRCDPISGHTALYWYRQSLGQGLEFLIYFQGNSAPDKSGLPSDRFSAERTGGSVSTLTIQRTQQEDSAVYLCASSLEGRDYGYTFGSGTRLTVV.

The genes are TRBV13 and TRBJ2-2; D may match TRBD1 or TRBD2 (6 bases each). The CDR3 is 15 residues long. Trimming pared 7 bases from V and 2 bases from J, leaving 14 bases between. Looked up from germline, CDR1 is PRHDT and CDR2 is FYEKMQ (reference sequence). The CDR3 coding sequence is TGTGCCAGCACCTACGGGGGCGCCAACACCGGGGAGCTGTTTTTT. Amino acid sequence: CASTYGGANTGELFF.

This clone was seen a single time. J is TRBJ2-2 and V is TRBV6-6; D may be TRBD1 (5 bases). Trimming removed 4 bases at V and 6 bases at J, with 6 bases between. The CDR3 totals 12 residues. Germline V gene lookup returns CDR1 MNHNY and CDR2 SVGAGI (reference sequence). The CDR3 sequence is CASSSGSGELFF. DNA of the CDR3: TGTGCCAGCAGTTCAGGGTCCGGGGAGCTGTTTTTT.

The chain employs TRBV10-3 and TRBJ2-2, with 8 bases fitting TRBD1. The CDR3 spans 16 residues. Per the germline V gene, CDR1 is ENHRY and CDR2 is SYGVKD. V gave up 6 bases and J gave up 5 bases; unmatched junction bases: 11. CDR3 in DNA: TGTGCCATCAGGGCCCCTGGACAGGGCGGGACCGGGGAGCTGTTTTTT. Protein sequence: CAIRAPGQGGTGELFF.

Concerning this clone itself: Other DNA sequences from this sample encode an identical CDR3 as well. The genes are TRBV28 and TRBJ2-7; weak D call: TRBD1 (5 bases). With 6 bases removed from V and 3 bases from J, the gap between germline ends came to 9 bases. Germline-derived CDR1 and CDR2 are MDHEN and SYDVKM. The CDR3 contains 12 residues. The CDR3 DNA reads TGTGCCAGCAGGGGCAGGGTCTACGAGCAGTACTTC. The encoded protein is CASRGRVYEQYF.

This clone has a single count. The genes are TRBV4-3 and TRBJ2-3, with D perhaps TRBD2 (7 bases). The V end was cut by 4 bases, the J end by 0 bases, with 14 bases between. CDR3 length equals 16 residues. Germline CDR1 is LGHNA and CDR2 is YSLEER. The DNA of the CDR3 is TGCGCCAGCAGCCCTGCTGGGGGGGCAAGCACAGATACGCAGTATTTT. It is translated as CASSPAGGASTDTQYF.

DNA of the CDR3: TGTGCCAGCAGCCACGGGCGAGGAGGTGCCTACACCTTC. This sequence encodes CASSHGRGGAYTF. The J gene is TRBJ1-2, the V gene TRBV28; unclear D gene. Trimming removed 6 bases at V and 10 bases at J, with 18 bases between. The length of the CDR3 is 13 residues. Germline assignment: CDR1 MDHEN and CDR2 SYDVKM.

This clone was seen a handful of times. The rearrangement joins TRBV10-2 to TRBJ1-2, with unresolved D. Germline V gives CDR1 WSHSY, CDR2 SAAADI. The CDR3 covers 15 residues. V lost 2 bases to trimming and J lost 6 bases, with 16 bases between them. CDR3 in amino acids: CASSEETGMLNGYTF. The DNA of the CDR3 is TGCGCCAGCAGTGAGGAGACCGGGATGCTCAATGGCTACACCTTC.

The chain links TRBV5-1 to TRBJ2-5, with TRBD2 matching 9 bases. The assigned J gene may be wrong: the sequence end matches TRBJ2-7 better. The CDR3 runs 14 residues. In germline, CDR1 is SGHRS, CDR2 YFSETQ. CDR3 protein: CASSPSGGPYEQYF. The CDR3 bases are TGCGCCAGCAGCCCCAGCGGGGGGCCCTACGAGCAGTACTTC.